Listed below are T cell receptor beta chains from one sample, sequenced in a study of memory CD4+ T cells and cytomegalovirus serostatus. Libraries were prepared by immunoSEQ multiplex PCR; TCRdb keeps only in-frame clonotypes and omits some of them. Of about 92,000 clones in the sample, 75% to 90% were seen once. The sequenced sample consisted of memory CD4+ T cells from blood. Receptors originate from an adult in good health and CMV-seropositive. The CDR3 runs from the conserved cysteine through the conserved F or W. A D gene is named only where the DNA matches it firmly. Size tells how often a clone was seen (once, few, many) or the class of an expanded clone, and some rows leave it out.

clone_size j_call d_call v_call cdr3_aa cdr3_nt
- TRBJ1-4 - TRBV5-1 CASSLGPTNEKLFF TGCGCCAGCAGCTTGGGTCCAACTAATGAAAAACTGTTTTTT
- TRBJ2-2 TRBD1 TRBV5-4 CASSGAPGQGAGELFF TGTGCCAGCAGCGGGGCCCCGGGACAGGGGGCCGGGGAGCTGTTTTTT
- TRBJ2-3 TRBD2 TRBV6-1 CASVAGDADTQYF TGTGCCAGCGTGGCGGGAGACGCAGATACGCAGTATTTT
- TRBJ2-7 - TRBV18 CASSPGIEAYEQYF TGTGCCAGCTCACCGGGAATAGAGGCCTACGAGCAGTACTTC
few TRBJ1-1 - TRBV7-3 CASSLGGGQGAIEAFF TGTGCCAGCAGCTTAGGGGGCGGGCAGGGAGCAATTGAAGCTTTCTTT
- TRBJ2-7 TRBD2 TRBV5-6 CASSLALAGREQYF TGTGCCAGCAGCTTGGCACTAGCGGGACGCGAGCAGTACTTC
- TRBJ2-5 - TRBV19 CASSLGLRETQYF TGTGCCAGTAGCCTGGGACTGAGGGAGACCCAGTACTTC
- TRBJ1-1 - TRBV7-2 CASSFSMRTEAFF TGTGCCAGCAGCTTCTCTATGAGGACAGAAGCTTTCTTT
- TRBJ2-1 - TRBV14 CASSQVGNYNEQFF TGTGCCAGCAGCCAAGTCGGGAATTACAATGAGCAGTTCTTC
few TRBJ1-1 - TRBV10-1 CASSNRGAGNTEAFF TGCGCCAGCTCAAACCGGGGAGCGGGGAACACTGAAGCTTTCTTT
- TRBJ2-7 TRBD2 TRBV27 CASSLLVGGKPYEQYF TGTGCCAGCAGTTTGCTCGTGGGGGGGAAGCCATACGAGCAGTACTTC
- TRBJ2-7 - TRBV30 CAWNKGAYEQYF TGTGCCTGGAATAAGGGAGCCTACGAGCAGTACTTC
once TRBJ2-7 - TRBV7-8 CASSLVLRGGNSYEQYF TGTGCCAGCAGCTTAGTCCTAAGGGGAGGCAACTCCTACGAGCAGTACTTC
- TRBJ2-5 - TRBV27 CASSLTDQETQYF TGTGCCAGCAGTTTGACCGACCAAGAGACCCAGTACTTC
- TRBJ1-2 - TRBV6-6 CASSYEGGYGYTF TGTGCCAGCAGTTACGAGGGGGGCTATGGCTACACCTTC
- TRBJ2-1 - TRBV29-1 CSVEVKYREQFF TGCAGCGTTGAAGTAAAGTACCGTGAGCAGTTCTTC
- TRBJ2-7 TRBD1 TRBV27 CASRRTGSYEQYF TGTGCCAGCCGGCGGACAGGCTCCTACGAGCAGTACTTC
- TRBJ2-1 - TRBV19 CASRGPGTIEQFF TGTGCCAGTAGAGGTCCAGGGACGATTGAGCAGTTCTTC
- TRBJ1-2 - TRBV28 CASRGFGYGYTF TGTGCCAGCAGGGGTTTTGGCTATGGCTACACCTTC
few TRBJ2-1 - TRBV5-1 CASSLGIGTEQFF TGCGCCAGCAGCTTGGGGATAGGAACTGAGCAGTTCTTC
- TRBJ2-5 - TRBV11-3 CASSLNGYQETQYF TGTGCCAGCAGCTTAAATGGGTACCAAGAGACCCAGTACTTC
- TRBJ1-5 TRBD1 TRBV28 CASSLTGGQPQHF TGTGCCAGCAGTTTAACAGGGGGGCAGCCCCAGCATTTT
- TRBJ1-3 - TRBV7-2 CASSRGGVGNTIYF TGTGCCAGCAGCCGCGGCGGGGTTGGAAACACCATATATTTT
few TRBJ1-5 - TRBV15 CATSRINQPQHF TGTGCCACCAGCAGGATCAATCAGCCCCAGCATTTT
- TRBJ2-5 - TRBV7-8 CASPRGGLGGQETQYF TGTGCCAGCCCCCGCGGTGGACTAGGGGGTCAAGAGACCCAGTACTTC
few TRBJ1-1 - TRBV10-3 CAIKNRAEQNTEAFF TGTGCCATCAAGAACAGGGCGGAACAAAACACTGAAGCTTTCTTT
- TRBJ1-3 - TRBV28 CASSSLEGSGNTIYF TGTGCCAGCAGCTCCCTCGAGGGGTCTGGAAACACCATATATTTT
- TRBJ2-4 - TRBV28 CASSLAGDSKNIQYF TGTGCCAGCAGTTTAGCAGGGGATTCCAAAAACATTCAGTACTTC
few TRBJ2-4 TRBD1 TRBV5-6 CASSSLDRRAKNIQYF TGTGCCAGCAGCTCCTTGGACAGGAGAGCCAAAAACATTCAGTACTTC
- TRBJ1-4 - TRBV4-1 CASSHALSRGLGDEKLFF TGCGCCAGCAGCCACGCACTGAGTAGGGGATTGGGAGATGAAAAACTGTTTTTT
- TRBJ1-5 - TRBV21-1 CASSKRRLRGPQPQHF TGTGCCAGCAGCAAAAGAAGATTGAGGGGGCCTCAGCCCCAGCATTTT
- TRBJ2-7 TRBD2 TRBV30 CAWSDRPRGGEQYF TGTGCCTGGAGTGACCGACCTCGGGGGGGCGAGCAGTACTTC
- TRBJ2-7 - TRBV2 CASSDRGRGNEQYF TGTGCCAGCAGTGATCGTGGCCGGGGAAACGAGCAGTACTTC
- TRBJ2-3 TRBD2 TRBV2 CASHSGRESDTQYF TGTGCCAGCCATAGCGGGAGGGAATCAGATACGCAGTATTTT
few TRBJ2-3 - TRBV4-2 CASSQVSATSTDTQYF TGTGCCAGCAGCCAAGTATCAGCAACTAGCACAGATACGCAGTATTTT
once TRBJ1-2 TRBD1 TRBV5-1 CASSLGTGRSLYGYTF TGCGCCAGCAGCCTAGGGACAGGCAGATCCCTCTATGGCTACACCTTC
few TRBJ1-1 - TRBV6-5 CASRETGLSITEAFF TGTGCCAGCAGGGAAACAGGTTTATCAATCACTGAAGCTTTCTTT
- TRBJ2-5 - TRBV6-5 CASRSTGLQETQYF TGTGCCAGCAGATCGACAGGACTTCAAGAGACCCAGTACTTC
- TRBJ2-3 - TRBV5-6 CASSFQGRDTQYF TGTGCCAGCAGCTTTCAGGGGAGAGATACGCAGTATTTT
few TRBJ2-7 - TRBV6-5 CASSPKAHYEQYF TGTGCCAGCTCACCCAAGGCCCACTACGAGCAGTACTTC
few TRBJ2-2 - TRBV28 CASSLATDKNTGELFF TGTGCCAGCAGTTTAGCCACGGACAAAAACACCGGGGAGCTGTTTTTT
- TRBJ2-1 TRBD2 TRBV7-3 CASSFSGYNEQFF TGTGCCAGCAGCTTTAGCGGGTACAATGAGCAGTTCTTC